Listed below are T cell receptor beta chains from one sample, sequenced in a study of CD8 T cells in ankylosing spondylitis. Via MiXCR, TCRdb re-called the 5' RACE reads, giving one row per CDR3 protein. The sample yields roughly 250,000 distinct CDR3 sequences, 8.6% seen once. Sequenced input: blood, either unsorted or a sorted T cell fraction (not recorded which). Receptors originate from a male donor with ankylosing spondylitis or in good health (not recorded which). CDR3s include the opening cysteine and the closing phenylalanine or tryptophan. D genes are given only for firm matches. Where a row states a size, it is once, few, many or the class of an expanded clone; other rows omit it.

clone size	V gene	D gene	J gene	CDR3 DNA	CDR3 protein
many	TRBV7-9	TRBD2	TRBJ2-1	TGTGCCAGCAGCTCCGCCCGGACTAGCGGGGACAATGAGCAGTTCTTC	CASSSARTSGDNEQFF
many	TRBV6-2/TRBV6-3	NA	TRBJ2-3	TGTGCCAGCAGTTACTCGAACACAGATACGCAGTATTTT	CASSYSNTDTQYF
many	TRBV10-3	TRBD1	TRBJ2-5	TGTGCCATCAGTGGGGGACAGGGCCAAGAGACCCAGTACTTC	CAISGGQGQETQYF
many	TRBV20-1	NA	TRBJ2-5	TGCAGTGCTAGAGTACTTAGCGGAACCCAGTACTTC	CSARVLSGTQYF
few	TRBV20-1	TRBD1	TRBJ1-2	TGCAGTGCTAGAGATGGGACAGGGACTTCGTTAAACTATGGCTACACCTTC	CSARDGTGTSLNYGYTF
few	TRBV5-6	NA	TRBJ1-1	TGTGCCAGCAGCTTGATAAATCCGGGGCGGAACACTGAAGCTTTCTTT	CASSLINPGRNTEAFF
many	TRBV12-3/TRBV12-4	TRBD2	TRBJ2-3	TGTGCCAGCAGTCTCCAACTCCGGACTAGCGGGGGAGATACGCAGTATTTT	CASSLQLRTSGGDTQYF
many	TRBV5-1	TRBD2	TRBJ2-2	TGCGCCAGCAGCTTGCAGTTATTAACTAGCGCGAACACCGGGGAGCTGTTTTTT	CASSLQLLTSANTGELFF
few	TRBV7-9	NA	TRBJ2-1	TGTGCCAGCAGCTCCCTGGGAGGAGTCTACAATGAGCAGTTCTTC	CASSSLGGVYNEQFF
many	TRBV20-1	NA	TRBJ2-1	TGCAGTGCTAGAATAATCCCCCCCCTCTTTCGTGCCGATGAGCAGTTCTTC	CSARIIPPLFRADEQFF
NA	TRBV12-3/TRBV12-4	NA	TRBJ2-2	TGTGCCAGCAGTTTAAAGGAGGGCGGGGAGCTGTTTTTT	CASSLKEGGELFF
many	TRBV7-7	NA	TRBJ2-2	TGTGCTTACTCGACACCGAACACCGGGGAGCTGTTTTTT	CAYSTPNTGELFF
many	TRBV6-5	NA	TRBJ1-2	TGTGCCAGCAGAACAGCTTACTATGGCTACACCTTC	CASRTAYYGYTF
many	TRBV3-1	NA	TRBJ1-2	TGTGCCAGCAGCCAAGGGGACAACAGGAACTATGGCTACACCTTC	CASSQGDNRNYGYTF
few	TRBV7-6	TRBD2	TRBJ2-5	TGTGCCAGCAGCCCGAGACTAGCGGGAGCCGTAGAGACCCAGTACTTC	CASSPRLAGAVETQYF
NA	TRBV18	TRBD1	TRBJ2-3	TGTGCCAGCTCACCAGTGACAGGGCTTCTTGGGGATACGCAGTATTTT	CASSPVTGLLGDTQYF
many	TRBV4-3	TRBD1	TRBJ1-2	TGCGCCAGCAGCCCAGGATCCGGGACAGGGAATGGCTACACCTTC	CASSPGSGTGNGYTF
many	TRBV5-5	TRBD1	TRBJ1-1	TGTGCCAGCAGCTTGGCTTGGACAGGGAACACTGAAGCTTTCTTT	CASSLAWTGNTEAFF
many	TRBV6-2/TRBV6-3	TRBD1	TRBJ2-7	TGTGCCAGCAGTTACGTAGGGACAGCCTACGAGCAGTACTTC	CASSYVGTAYEQYF
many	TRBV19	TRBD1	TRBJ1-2	TGTGCCAGTAGTATGGATTTTGGGACAGGGCTTGGCTACACCTTC	CASSMDFGTGLGYTF
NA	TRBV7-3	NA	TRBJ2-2	TGTGCCAGCAGCTCCGGGGGGGAGCTGTTTTTT	CASSSGGELFF
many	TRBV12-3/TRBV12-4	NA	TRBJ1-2	TGTGCCAGCAGTCCCGGTCGGGATGGCTACACCTTC	CASSPGRDGYTF
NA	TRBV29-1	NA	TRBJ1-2	TGCAGCGTTGAAGTTGCGGGAGGTGGCTACACCTTC	CSVEVAGGGYTF
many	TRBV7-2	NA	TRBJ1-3	TGTGCCAGCAGCTTATCGGACAGCTCTGGAAACACCATATATTTT	CASSLSDSSGNTIYF
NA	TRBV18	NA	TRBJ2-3	TGTGCCAGCTCATCCACCCTGGGCGGCGGGGCCACAGATACGCAGTATTTT	CASSSTLGGGATDTQYF
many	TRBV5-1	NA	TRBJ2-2	TGCGCCAGCAGCTTCGAGGCGGGAATCGGGGAGCTGTTTTTT	CASSFEAGIGELFF